This TCR beta chain stems from a study of shared clonotypes between healthy human individuals. The junction had 7 bases not matched to a gene; V was cut back by 7 bases and J by 5 bases. The germline V gene encodes CDR1 MNHNY and CDR2 SVGAGI (reference sequence). This CDR3 spans 16 amino acids. For unsorted samples, genomic DNA was extracted from about 95 million PBMCs. TCRdb's table, derived via immunoSEQ multiplex PCR, lists solely in-frame clones and lacks some. The repertoire holds hundreds of thousands of clones, with 75% to 85% as singletons. Sequencing was done on a sample of PBMCs. This sequence was found in a woman between 40 and 50 years old in good health. Some clones in this sample may be carry-over from other donors' samples. The chain is built from TRBV6-6 and TRBJ2-2; 13 bases line up with TRBD2. CDR3 sequence reads: CASNLGLAGETGELFF. The CDR3 nucleotides read TGTGCCAGCAACCTAGGACTAGCGGGGGAAACCGGGGAGCTGTTTTTT.